The 26 T cell receptor beta chains reported below all come from one sample, sequenced in a study of blood T cell repertoires in COVID-19. Sequencing used immunoSEQ multiplex PCR; TCRdb keeps in-frame clones, though not all of them. The sample comprises 45,000 to 50,000 clones, more than 70% of which are singletons, and 5.5% to 7% rests with the top ten. What was sequenced was peripheral blood. The receptors derive from a woman aged 55-69 years with acute or convalescent COVID-19.

V and J are TRBV27 and TRBJ1-5, with D perhaps TRBD1 (5 bases). CDR1 is MNHEY and CDR2 is SMNVEV in the germline V gene (reference sequence). The CDR3 covers 15 residues. Trimming removed 3 bases at V and 0 bases at J, with 9 bases between. This CDR3 reads CASSFQGDSNQPQHF. The CDR3 DNA is TGTGCCAGCAGTTTTCAGGGTGATAGCAATCAGCCCCAGCATTTT.

This chain joins TRBV2 and TRBJ1-1; perhaps TRBD1 as D (5 bases). Germline V gene lookup returns CDR1 SNHLY and CDR2 FYNNEI. V was pared by 5 bases and J by 5 bases, with 24 bases between. There are 17 residues in the CDR3. In nucleotides, the CDR3 is TGTGCCAGCAGTCTCCTTCCAGCAGGGTCAGTGCAGACTGAAGCTTTCTTT. It is translated as CASSLLPAGSVQTEAFF.

This chain connects TRBV11-3 to TRBJ2-1; no clear D. Trimming removed 0 bases at V and 9 bases at J, with 9 bases between. In germline, CDR1 is SGHNT, CDR2 YENEEA. The length of the CDR3 is 13 residues. The CDR3 coding sequence is TGTGCCAGCAGCTTAGATTCGAGTTTTGAGCAGTTCTTC. Amino acids: CASSLDSSFEQFF.

The genes are TRBV7-9 and TRBJ2-3, with 8 bases fitting TRBD2. The CDR3 is 16 residues long. V lost 7 bases and J lost 2; bases outside the gene matches: 11. Germline V gene data show CDR1 as SEHNR and CDR2 as FQNEAQ (reference sequence). CDR3 DNA sequence: TGTGCCAGCACCCCTCGGGCGGGAGGATACACAGATACGCAGTATTTT. It is translated as CASTPRAGGYTDTQYF.

The chain recombines TRBV5-8 with TRBJ1-1; TRBD1 agrees at 10 bases. After removal of 0 bases from V and 11 bases from J, the junction contained 1 base not matched to a gene. The CDR3 length is 12 residues. Germline lookup yields CDR1 SGHTS and CDR2 YDEGEE. Written as DNA, the CDR3 is TGTGCCAGCAGCTTGGGGGACAGGGGTGCTTTCTTT. It yields the protein CASSLGDRGAFF.

This chain uses TRBV30 with TRBJ1-6; D might be TRBD1 (5 bases). The germline CDR1 and CDR2 sequences are GTSNPN and SVGIG (reference sequence). V dropped 0 bases and J dropped 4 bases, with 25 bases sitting between them. CDR3 size: 20 residues. CDR3 loop: CAWSVYGALGTGTYNSPLHF. The CDR3 nucleotides are TGTGCCTGGAGTGTATATGGGGCCCTGGGGACCGGGACTTATAATTCACCCCTCCACTTT.

This chain links TRBV7-2 with TRBJ2-1, with 7 bases identical to TRBD2. The CDR3 is 15 residues long. Losses at the gene ends were 6 bases for V and 7 bases for J; bases not matched to a gene: 12. CDR1 is SGHTA and CDR2 is FQGNSA in the germline V gene. CDR3 region: CASSPGTTTRNEQFF. CDR3 bases: TGTGCCAGCAGTCCCGGGACTACCACACGGAATGAGCAGTTCTTC.

CDR3 coding DNA: TGTGCCAGCAGCTTAGACCGGGATGAAAAACTGTTTTTT. It yields the protein CASSLDRDEKLFF. The chain uses TRBV7-9 and TRBJ1-4; D is uncertain. This CDR3 region has 13 residues. In germline, CDR1 is SEHNR, CDR2 FQNEAQ (reference sequence). V was clipped by 1 base and J by 6 bases, with 6 bases between them. Variable domain in full (rest from reference TRBV7-9 and TRBJ1-4): DTGVSQNPRHKITKRGQNVTFRCDPISEHNRLYWYRQTLGQGPEFLTYFQNEAQLEKSRLLSDRFSAERPKGSFSTLEIQRTEQGDSAMYLCASSLDRDEKLFFGSGTQLSVL.

This CDR3 is CASTLGGDGGTEAFF. CDR3 bases: TGTGCCAGTACCCTGGGGGGGGACGGAGGGACTGAAGCTTTCTTT. This chain links TRBV19 with TRBJ1-1; D may be TRBD1 (5 bases). Germline CDR1 is LNHDA and CDR2 is SQIVND (reference sequence). This CDR3 is built from 15 residues. V lost 7 bases and J lost 5, with 20 bases in between.

This clone was observed a few times. Written as DNA, the CDR3 is TGTGCCAGCACCCCAGGGGGGAGTTCAACTAATGAAAAACTGTTTTTT. This sequence encodes CASTPGGSSTNEKLFF. The V call is TRBV25-1, the J call TRBJ1-4, with 7 bases aligning to TRBD1. V shed 7 bases, J shed 0 bases, and the junction held 8 bases outside the gene matches. Germline loops: CDR1 MGHDK, CDR2 SYGVNS. This CDR3 spans 16 amino acids.

The rearrangement joins TRBV15 to TRBJ2-1, with 7 bases matching TRBD2. Germline trimming cut 6 bases from V and 3 bases from J; bases unmatched to any gene: 11. The CDR3 totals 16 residues. Germline V gene sequence: CDR1 LNHNV, CDR2 YYDKDF (reference sequence). CDR3 in DNA: TGTGCCACCAGAGACCCACTAGCGTCGCACTACAATGAGCAGTTCTTC. Translated: CATRDPLASHYNEQFF.

The chain is built from TRBV1 and TRBJ1-2. TRBV1 is a documented pseudogene. The CDR3 sequence is 8 residues long. For the CDR3, the DNA is TGCACCAGCAGAGGAGAGACCTTC. Its protein is CTSRGETF.

CDR3 region: CASSLVETYNEQFF. In nucleotides, the CDR3 is TGTGCCAGCAGCTTAGTGGAGACCTACAATGAGCAGTTCTTC. V gene TRBV7-8 combines with J gene TRBJ2-1; D gene uncertain. The CDR3 has 14 amino acids. V was trimmed by 1 base and J by 2 bases, leaving 6 bases between them. Germline V gene lookup returns CDR1 SGHVS and CDR2 FQNEAQ. The whole variable domain, remainder taken from reference TRBV7-8 and TRBJ2-1, is GAGVSQSPRYKVAKRGQDVALRCDPISGHVSLFWYQQALGQGPEFLTYFQNEAQLDKSGLPSDRFFAERPEGSVSTLKIQRTQQEDSAVYLCASSLVETYNEQFFGPGTRLTVL.

In its sample, this clone was seen a few times. The chain couples TRBV18 to TRBJ2-1, with 9 bases aligning to TRBD1. V shed 6 bases and J 4 bases; nucleotides not matched to a gene: 7. Germline V gene lookup returns CDR1 KGHSH and CDR2 LQKENI. CDR3 length: 15 residues. The CDR3 coding sequence is TGTGCCAGCTCTCCGCCCGACAGGGGGTACAATGAGCAGTTCTTC. As protein: CASSPPDRGYNEQFF.

This chain joins TRBV29-1 and TRBJ1-1, with D tentatively TRBD1 (6 bases). The CDR3 has 13 residues. V lost 4 bases, J lost 1 base, and 10 bases lay in between. Looked up from germline, CDR1 is SQVTM and CDR2 is ANQGSEA. The CDR3 loop is CSVGEQGNTEAFF. CDR3 coding DNA: TGCAGCGTTGGAGAACAGGGGAACACTGAAGCTTTCTTT.

J is TRBJ1-1 and V is TRBV15; D may be TRBD1 (6 bases). The ends were cut back, 3 bases at V and 3 bases at J, with 14 bases in the middle. In germline, CDR1 is LNHNV, CDR2 YYDKDF (reference sequence). CDR3 length equals 15 residues. CDR3 loop: CATSRGGQFYTEAFF. CDR3 DNA: TGTGCCACCAGCAGGGGTGGACAGTTTTACACTGAAGCTTTCTTT.

The chain is built from TRBV4-1 and TRBJ2-3, with 11 bases aligning to TRBD2. J lost 5 bases, V lost 3 bases, and 7 bases had no gene match. CDR1 and CDR2 (germline): MGHRA, YSYEKL. The CDR3 spans 16 residues. CDR3 in DNA: TGCGCCAGCAGCCAGTTAGCGGGAGGGCAGGGAGATACGCAGTATTTT. Amino acids: CASSQLAGGQGDTQYF.

The chain recombines TRBV11-2 with TRBJ1-2; maybe TRBD1 (5 bases). The CDR3 consists of 14 residues. Germline CDR1 reads SGHAT; CDR2 reads FQNNGV. Trimming removed 2 bases from V and 4 bases from J, with 11 bases in between. CDR3 sequence (DNA): TGTGCCAGCAGCTTAAAACCAGGGTTCTATGGCTACACCTTC. Translated, it gives CASSLKPGFYGYTF.

The rearrangement joins TRBV19 to TRBJ2-7; D is possibly TRBD1 (6 bases). Deletions cut 3 bases from V and 6 bases from J, with 15 bases between. The CDR3 is 14 amino acids. CDR1 and CDR2 (germline): LNHDA, SQIVND (reference sequence). Here the CDR3 DNA reads TGTGCCAGTAGTATTGGAGGCAGGGGAAGCGAGCAGTACTTC. This codes for CASSIGGRGSEQYF.

The rearrangement uses TRBV11-2 and TRBJ2-1; the D gene is possibly TRBD2 (5 bases). The V and J ends lost 5 bases and 2 bases respectively, with 7 bases between them. The CDR3 loop spans 13 amino acids. CDR1 SGHAT and CDR2 FQNNGV come from the germline V gene. The CDR3 protein is CASSEGAYNEQFF. In nucleotides, the CDR3 is TGTGCCAGCAGCGAGGGCGCCTACAATGAGCAGTTCTTC.

This rearrangement joins TRBV7-8 to TRBJ2-2; D remains ambiguous. This CDR3 comprises 14 residues. Looked up from germline, CDR1 is SGHVS and CDR2 is FQNEAQ. The V end was cut by 5 bases, the J end by 4 bases, with 11 bases between. The CDR3 DNA reads as TGTGCCAGCAGCCAAACACGCAGCACCGGGGAGCTGTTTTTT. Amino acid sequence: CASSQTRSTGELFF. Filled out from reference TRBV7-8 and TRBJ2-2, the complete variable domain reads GAGVSQSPRYKVAKRGQDVALRCDPISGHVSLFWYQQALGQGPEFLTYFQNEAQLDKSGLPSDRFFAERPEGSVSTLKIQRTQQEDSAVYLCASSQTRSTGELFFGEGSRLTVL.

Only a few counts were recorded for this clone. V gene TRBV6-1 combines with J gene TRBJ1-6; the D gene is possibly TRBD1 (6 bases). The CDR3 runs 15 residues. V was pared by 0 bases and J by 7 bases, with 10 bases between. In germline, CDR1 is MNHNS, CDR2 SASEGT. CDR3 amino acids: CASSEARTANSPLHF. DNA for the CDR3: TGTGCCAGCAGTGAAGCGCGGACAGCAAATTCACCCCTCCACTTT.

This clone occurred once. The chain joins TRBV7-8 to TRBJ2-5, with TRBD2 identical over 9 bases. The CDR3 sequence is 16 residues long. Per germline, CDR1 SGHVS and CDR2 FQNEAQ. The J segment lost 1 base and the V segment lost 6 bases, leaving 9 bases of the junction unmatched. The CDR3 spells CASRSLAGALQETQYF. The CDR3 DNA reads as TGTGCCAGCAGATCCTTAGCGGGAGCCCTCCAAGAGACCCAGTACTTC.

The genes are TRBV9 and TRBJ2-7; D may be TRBD2 (5 bases). The V gene's germline CDR1 is SGDLS and CDR2 YYNGEE. The V end lost 0 bases, the J end lost 2 bases, and 9 bases lay between the germline ends. This CDR3 region has 14 residues. The CDR3: CASSVASGTYEQYF. CDR3 nucleotide sequence: TGTGCCAGCAGCGTAGCGTCGGGAACCTACGAGCAGTACTTC.

The chain couples TRBV19 to TRBJ2-2; 11 nucleotides align to TRBD2. Germline lookup yields CDR1 LNHDA and CDR2 SQIVND (reference sequence). The CDR3 runs to 16 residues. J lost 7 bases, V lost 7 bases, and 11 bases had no gene match. The CDR3 coding sequence is TGTGCCAGTACTAAGACTAGCGGGATACTGGTCGGGGAGCTGTTTTTT. The encoded protein is CASTKTSGILVGELFF.

This chain uses TRBV7-6 with TRBJ2-1; unclear D gene. Trimming took off 1 base at V and 7 bases at J, with 5 bases between the two ends. CDR1 and CDR2 from the germline V gene are SGHVS and FNYEAQ. The CDR3 is made up of 12 amino acids. DNA of the CDR3: TGTGCCAGCAGCTTAGAATCGAATGAGCAGTTCTTC. It codes for CASSLESNEQFF. Drawing the rest from reference TRBV7-6 and TRBJ2-1, the complete variable domain is GAGVSQSPRYKVTKRGQDVALRCDPISGHVSLYWYRQALGQGPEFLTYFNYEAQQDKSGLPNDRFSAERPEGSISTLTIQRTEQRDSAMYRCASSLESNEQFFGPGTRLTVL.